This TCR beta chain was profiled in a study of blood T cell repertoires in COVID-19. Turning to the study itself: The study drew acute and convalescent COVID-19 samples from the United States, Italy and Spain.

Per the original methods: How many nucleated cells were present was estimated from reference gene primer amplification. Measured with immunoSEQ multiplex PCR; TCRdb has only the in-frame clones, and not every one. V, J and clone size were drawn from that table, and D and trimming were deduced from the DNA. Of around 90,000 clones in the sample, approximately 75% are singletons; the top ten hold 10% to 15%. This CDR3 has 13 residues. V shed 6 bases and J shed 11 bases, with 16 bases lying between them. CDR1 MNHEY and CDR2 SVGAGI come from the germline V gene. The source material was peripheral blood. J is TRBJ1-4 and V is TRBV6-5; maybe TRBD1 (6 bases). The receptor comes from a human donor in a cohort sampled during active COVID-19. The DNA for the CDR3 is TGTGCCAGCAGCCCCGCTAACAGGGAGAAACTGTTTTTT. It translates to CASSPANREKLFF.